This T cell receptor (beta chain) was obtained from a study of blood T cell repertoires in COVID-19. There are 15 residues in the CDR3. V was clipped by 0 bases and J by 10 bases, with 16 bases between them. CDR1 is SGHAT and CDR2 is FQNNGV in the germline V gene. Profiling relied on immunoSEQ multiplex PCR, and the TCRdb table lists in-frame clones only, not all of them. The sample yields 35,000 to 45,000 clones, 87% seen once. V usage is TRBV11-2 and J usage is TRBJ2-4; possible D gene TRBD1, 5 bases. Sequencing used peripheral blood. This clonotype originated in a man in his fifties or sixties with acute or convalescent COVID-19. The CDR3 coding sequence is TGTGCCAGCAGCTTAGAGGACAAGGGCTTCCCTATTCAGTACTTC. It is translated as CASSLEDKGFPIQYF.